These 3 T cell receptor beta chains originate from one sample sequenced in a study of blood T cell repertoires in COVID-19. This table comes from immunoSEQ multiplex PCR, and its TCRdb copy is limited to in-frame clones, with some not included. The repertoire has about 120,000 clones, 75% to 90% of them found once; the top ten carry approximately 5%. The sequencing input was peripheral blood. The receptors were gathered from a woman aged 55-70 years with COVID-19, enrolled during active disease.

The V and J genes are TRBV7-3 and TRBJ1-6; 7 nucleotides line up with TRBD1. Germline V CDR1 and CDR2: SGHTA, FQGTGA. This CDR3 contains 17 residues. V lost 1 base to trimming and J lost 5 bases; unmatched junction nucleotides: 8. The CDR3 coding sequence is TGTGCCAGCAGCTTAAATTTCGGGACAGACGATAATTCACCCCTCCACTTT. Protein: CASSLNFGTDDNSPLHF.

The chain uses TRBV19 and TRBJ1-6, with D hard to call. V lost 6 bases and J lost 8, with 11 bases in between. CDR1 is LNHDA, CDR2 SQIVND, per germline (reference sequence). This CDR3 is built from 13 residues. CDR3 bases: TGTGCCAGTAGAACAGACCCATATTCACCCCTCCACTTT. It translates to CASRTDPYSPLHF.

The chain employs TRBV6-5 and TRBJ1-1, with D possibly being TRBD1 (6 bases). The CDR3 is 15 residues long. Trimming shortened V by 7 bases and J by 4 bases, and 19 bases separated the two germline ends. Looked up from germline, CDR1 is MNHEY and CDR2 is SVGAGI. The CDR3, as DNA: TGTGCCAGCACTTTCGGAGGGGGGGGCTTCACTGAAGCTTTCTTT. This codes for CASTFGGGGFTEAFF.